Given below is one T cell receptor beta chain in context. Other nucleotide sequences from this sample produce the same CDR3. The assay was immunoSEQ multiplex PCR, and TCRdb's table has in-frame clones only and misses some. This sample has roughly 1.4 million clones, with around 98.5% found just once. This sample was included in a study of shared clonotypes between healthy human individuals. Trimming took 0 bases from V and 0 from J, leaving 6 bases between them. Germline-derived CDR1 and CDR2 are MNHNY and SVGAGI (reference sequence). This CDR3 contains 14 residues. The chain carries TRBV6-6 and TRBJ2-7, with D possibly being TRBD1 (5 bases). The clonotype originates from a man younger than 45 in good health. The material sequenced was naive CD4+ T cells sorted from blood. Stated subset: CD45RA+ positively selected. CDR3 nucleotide sequence: TGTGCCAGCAGTTACTCAGGGGACTCCTACGAGCAGTACTTC. Its translation is CASSYSGDSYEQYF.